This T cell receptor beta chain was recorded in a study of cytomegalovirus exposure and HLA in healthy donors. Study-level findings and limits: Earlier results showed most TCR beta V segments being productive about 87% or about 30% of the time. A reported reduction in N-insertions relative to the approximately 670-donor mean was seen in an Asian-associated ancestry cluster in a later analysis.

With 60 Vbeta and 13 Jbeta primers, the PCR was carried out. Original data processing: Counted up in a later analysis, unique TCR beta chains came to around 80 million, with around 10 million shared. Produced via immunoSEQ multiplex PCR; TCRdb's table is partial and in-frame only. Clone size and the V and J calls come from that table; the DNA yielded D and trimming. This sample yields some 150,000 clones, of which approximately 85% are seen a single time; over 8.5% belongs to the top ten. The CDR3 is 16 amino acids. The germline CDR1 and CDR2 sequences are SGHTA and FQGNSA. V was trimmed by 5 bases and J by 0 bases, leaving 14 bases between them. In regard to this clone: As yet, its antigen is unknown.

The sample taken for sequencing was PBMCs. The source is a man in his fifties in good health and CMV-seropositive. The rearrangement uses TRBV7-2 and TRBJ2-4; D uncertain. The CDR3 protein is CASSPLPRLAKNIQYF. CDR3 DNA: TGTGCCAGCAGCCCCCTCCCCCGACTAGCCAAAAACATTCAGTACTTC.